This TCR beta chain comes out of a study of shared clonotypes between healthy human individuals. Study overall: Three men and a couple of women, aged 18 to 49, were donors. Findings and limits, study-wide: A small donor pool kept down the genetic and exposure-history diversity that was represented.

The germline CDR1 and CDR2 sequences are MNHEY and SMNVEV (reference sequence). CDR3 size: 16 residues. V shed 2 bases and J 4 bases; nucleotides not matched to a gene: 7. DNA from unsorted PBMC was sequenced on ten immunoSEQ deep assay plates. Clones were sequenced by immunoSEQ multiplex PCR, and TCRdb holds only the in-frame ones, with some missing. The table includes 400,000 to 600,000 clones, over 60% detected once. Remarks on this clone: Its cognate antigen is unknown.

The TCR was taken from a woman aged 40-49 years in good health. Some clones in this sample may be carry-over from other donors' samples. The chain combines TRBV27 with TRBJ2-2, with 7 bases lining up with TRBD2. What was sequenced was PBMCs. CDR3 protein: CASSLAAGVGTGELFF. In DNA form, the CDR3 reads TGTGCCAGCAGTTTAGCCGCGGGAGTGGGCACCGGGGAGCTGTTTTTT.